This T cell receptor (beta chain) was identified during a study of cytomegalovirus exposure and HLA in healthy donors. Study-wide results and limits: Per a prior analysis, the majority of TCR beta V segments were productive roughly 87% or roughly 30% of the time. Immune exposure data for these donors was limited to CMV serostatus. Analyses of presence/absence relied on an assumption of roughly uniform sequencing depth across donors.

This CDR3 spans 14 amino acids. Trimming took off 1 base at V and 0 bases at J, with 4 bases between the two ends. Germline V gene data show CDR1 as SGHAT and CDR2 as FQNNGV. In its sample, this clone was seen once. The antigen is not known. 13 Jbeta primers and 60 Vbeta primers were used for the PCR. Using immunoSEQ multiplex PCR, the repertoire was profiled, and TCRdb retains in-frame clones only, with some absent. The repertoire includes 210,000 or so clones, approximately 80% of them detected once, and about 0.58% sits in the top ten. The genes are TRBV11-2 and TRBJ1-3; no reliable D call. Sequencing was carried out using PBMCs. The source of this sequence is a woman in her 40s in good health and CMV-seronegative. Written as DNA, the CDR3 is TGTGCCAGCAGCTTAGCTGTCTCTGGAAACACCATATATTTT. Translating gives CASSLAVSGNTIYF.